The 25 T cell receptor beta chains below come from one sample, sequenced in a study of blood T cell repertoires in COVID-19. Some clones are missing from TCRdb's copy, which holds only in-frame ones; the method was immunoSEQ multiplex PCR. The repertoire consists of approximately 270,000 clones, with about 91% occurring once and the leading ten covering about 6.7%. Material: peripheral blood. Source of these receptors: a woman younger than 45 with COVID-19, enrolled during active disease.

The chain combines TRBV11-2 with TRBJ2-5; 9 bases map to TRBD1. Germline V gene lookup returns CDR1 SGHAT and CDR2 FQNNGV. CDR3 length: 15 residues. V shed 5 bases, J shed 5 bases, and the junction held 9 bases outside the gene matches. CDR3 in amino acids: CASSPGQGLRETQYF. The CDR3 region has the DNA TGTGCCAGCAGCCCGGGACAGGGCTTGCGGGAGACCCAGTACTTC.

The chain joins TRBV19 to TRBJ1-2; 7 bases are a match to TRBD1. The germline gives CDR1 LNHDA, CDR2 SQIVND (reference sequence). The CDR3 is made up of 14 amino acids. V gave up 6 bases and J gave up 2 bases; unmatched junction bases: 6. CDR3 residues: CASRAEGQNYGYTF. The CDR3 DNA is TGTGCCAGTAGGGCCGAGGGACAGAACTATGGCTACACCTTC.

J is TRBJ2-3 and V is TRBV5-1; the match to TRBD1 covers 9 bases. Germline CDR1 is SGHRS and CDR2 is YFSETQ. The CDR3 sequence is 13 residues long. With 0 bases clipped from V and 10 bases from J, the junction kept 3 bases outside the gene matches. The CDR3 region has the DNA TGCGCCAGCAGCTTGGGGGACAGGGTGGCGCAGTATTTT. Its protein is CASSLGDRVAQYF.

J is TRBJ1-6 and V is TRBV25-1, with D perhaps matching TRBD1 (5 bases). Per the germline V gene, CDR1 is MGHDK and CDR2 is SYGVNS. CDR3 length: 14 residues. Trimming took off 7 bases at V and 9 bases at J, with 16 bases between the two ends. As DNA, the CDR3 is TGTGCCAGCACGGCCGGGACTGGAGGTTCACCCCTCCACTTT. Translated: CASTAGTGGSPLHF.

This clone was counted between two and nine times. The CDR3 bases are TGTGCCAGCAGCCCCCGACTAGCGGGGAACCGCCAAGAGACCCAGTACTTC. As protein: CASSPRLAGNRQETQYF. The V and J genes are TRBV4-2 and TRBJ2-5; 11 bases fit TRBD2. Germline V lookup: CDR1 LGHNA, CDR2 YNFKEQ. The CDR3 covers 17 residues. The J segment lost 1 base and the V segment lost 4 bases, leaving 8 bases of the junction unmatched.

The gene calls are TRBV27 and TRBJ2-7; 8 nucleotides agree with TRBD1. Losses at the gene ends were 8 bases for V and 0 bases for J; bases not matched to a gene: 9. The length of the CDR3 is 15 residues. Germline-derived CDR1 and CDR2 are MNHEY and SMNVEV (reference sequence). The CDR3 nucleotides read TGTGCCAGCCAATACGGACAGGGCATCTCCTACGAGCAGTACTTC. Amino acids: CASQYGQGISYEQYF.

The chain carries TRBV5-1 and TRBJ1-6; TRBD1 matches at 8 bases. With 1 base clipped from V and 2 bases from J, the junction kept 8 bases outside the gene matches. Germline CDR1 reads SGHRS; CDR2 reads YFSETQ. The CDR3 sequence is 18 residues long. The CDR3: CASSLSGTGLTYNSPLHF. CDR3 bases: TGCGCCAGCAGCTTGTCGGGGACAGGTCTTACCTATAATTCACCCCTCCACTTT.

The rearrangement uses TRBV27 and TRBJ2-7; D is possibly TRBD1 (6 bases). Germline CDR1 and CDR2: MNHEY and SMNVEV (reference sequence). The V end was cut by 5 bases, the J end by 5 bases, with 13 bases between. The CDR3 consists of 13 residues. CDR3 coding DNA: TGTGCCAGCAGTACCGACAGGACCCACGAGCAGTACGTC. This sequence encodes CASSTDRTHEQYV.

The chain uses TRBV7-8 and TRBJ2-7; no clear D gene. The CDR3 loop spans 16 amino acids. V lost 1 base and J lost 2, with 15 bases in between. Germline V CDR1 and CDR2: SGHVS, FQNEAQ. This chain's CDR3 is CASSLGGPLGAYEQYF. The DNA for the CDR3 is TGTGCCAGCAGCTTAGGAGGCCCCCTAGGAGCCTACGAGCAGTACTTC. The full variable domain, with the rest looked up from reference TRBV7-8 and TRBJ2-7, is GAGVSQSPRYKVAKRGQDVALRCDPISGHVSLFWYQQALGQGPEFLTYFQNEAQLDKSGLPSDRFFAERPEGSVSTLKIQRTQQEDSAVYLCASSLGGPLGAYEQYFGPGTRLTVT.

The chain's CDR3 is CASGVGAFQYF. As DNA, the CDR3 is TGTGCCAGCGGGGTGGGGGCCTTCCAGTACTTC. The chain combines TRBV2 with TRBJ2-5; weak D call: TRBD1 (6 bases). V lost 8 bases, J lost 10 bases, and 14 bases lay in between. The germline CDR1 and CDR2 sequences are SNHLY and FYNNEI. This CDR3 is built from 11 residues. Looking up the rest from reference TRBV2 and TRBJ2-5 gives the full variable domain: EPEVTQTPSHQVTQMGQEVILRCVPISNHLYFYWYRQILGQKVEFLVSFYNNEISEKSEIFDDQFSVERPDGSNFTLKIRSTKLEDSAMYFCASGVGAFQYFGPGTRLLVL.

The chain is built from TRBV7-2 and TRBJ1-2; D might be TRBD1 (6 bases). The ends were cut back, 5 bases at V and 8 bases at J, with 21 bases in the middle. CDR3 size: 15 residues. Germline loops: CDR1 SGHTA, CDR2 FQGNSA. The DNA for the CDR3 is TGTGCCAGCAGCCTTACCCAATACAGGGTTGACGGCTACACCTTC. Its protein product is CASSLTQYRVDGYTF. Full variable domain (rest looked up from reference TRBV7-2 and TRBJ1-2): GAGVSQSPSNKVTEKGKDVELRCDPISGHTALYWYRQSLGQGLEFLIYFQGNSAPDKSGLPSDRFSAERTGGSVSTLTIQRTQQEDSAVYLCASSLTQYRVDGYTFGSGTRLTVV.

This chain joins TRBV21-1 and TRBJ2-1; the D call in the table, TRBD1, was not verified against the DNA. TRBV21-1 is a listed pseudogene. This CDR3 is 15 amino acids long. CDR3 DNA: TGTGCCAGCAGCAACTGGACAGGGGCCCGGTTAGAGCAGTTCTTC. It encodes CASSNWTGARLEQFF.

The J gene is TRBJ2-1, the V gene TRBV7-9, with 14 bases that match TRBD2. Germline values: CDR1 SEHNR, CDR2 FQNEAQ (reference sequence). This CDR3 spans 16 amino acids. The V segment lost 6 bases and the J segment 8 bases; nucleotides outside the gene matches: 9. The CDR3 bases are TGTGCCAGCAGTTCCTCCGGGACTAGCGGGAGACATGAGCAGTTCTTC. Protein: CASSSSGTSGRHEQFF.

The gene calls are TRBV5-1 and TRBJ2-5; 8 bases align to TRBD2. Looked up from germline, CDR1 is SGHRS and CDR2 is YFSETQ. The CDR3 is 14 residues long. The V gene end was trimmed by 3 bases and the J gene end by 5 bases; junction bases not matched to a gene: 6. The DNA for the CDR3 is TGCGCCAGCAGCTCTGGACTAGCCCGGGAGACCCAGTACTTC. Translation: CASSSGLARETQYF.

V usage is TRBV6-4 and J usage is TRBJ2-1; perhaps TRBD1 as D (6 bases). Trimming removed 3 bases at V and 6 bases at J, with 15 bases between. This CDR3 is built from 15 residues. Germline-derived CDR1 and CDR2 are MRHNA and SNTAGT. The CDR3 reads CASSEIQGRGNEQFF. The CDR3 DNA reads as TGTGCCAGCAGTGAGATACAGGGTCGAGGCAATGAGCAGTTCTTC.

V is TRBV27 and J is TRBJ2-1; perhaps TRBD1 as D (5 bases). Per the germline V gene, CDR1 is MNHEY and CDR2 is SMNVEV (reference sequence). The CDR3 extends over 15 amino acids. V was shortened by 6 bases and J by 2 bases, with 14 bases between the two germline ends. CDR3 in amino acids: CASRFLGVAYNEQFF. The CDR3 nucleotides are TGTGCCAGCAGGTTCCTAGGGGTCGCCTACAATGAGCAGTTCTTC.

This clone has only a few counts. This rearrangement joins TRBV6-2 or TRBV6-3 to TRBJ2-1; TRBD2 matches at 10 bases. The J segment lost 4 bases and the V segment lost 6 bases, leaving 9 bases of the junction unmatched. Germline V gene sequence: CDR1 MNHEY, CDR2 SVGEGT. The CDR3 runs 16 residues. CDR3 protein: CASSPHSGGFYNEQFF. The CDR3 DNA is TGTGCCAGCAGCCCCCATAGCGGGGGGTTTTACAATGAGCAGTTCTTC.

The chain has TRBV5-1 and TRBJ1-4; no reliable D call. The CDR3 spans 17 residues. V was shortened by 0 bases and J by 8 bases, with 20 bases between the two germline ends. CDR1 is SGHRS and CDR2 is YFSETQ in the germline V gene. The CDR3 bases are TGCGCCAGCAGCTTGGAGCCCGGACGGCCGGGAAGGGAAAAACTGTTTTTT. Protein: CASSLEPGRPGREKLFF.

J is TRBJ2-1 and V is TRBV7-9; D possibly corresponds to TRBD1 (6 bases). From germline, CDR1 is SEHNR and CDR2 FQNEAQ (reference sequence). Trimming stripped 1 base from V and 5 bases from J, with 15 bases between. CDR3 length: 16 amino acids. CDR3 coding DNA: TGTGCCAGCAGCTTAGGTCTTGGACAGTTAGACAATGAGCAGTTCTTC. Translating it yields CASSLGLGQLDNEQFF.

The gene calls are TRBV29-1 and TRBJ2-5, with D possibly being TRBD1 (6 bases). The ends were cut back, 8 bases at V and 7 bases at J, with 20 bases in the middle. The CDR3 has 13 amino acids. Per the germline V gene, CDR1 is SQVTM and CDR2 is ANQGSEA. In DNA form, the CDR3 reads TGCAGCTCATCGACGAGGTCGACAGGGACCCAGTACTTC. This codes for CSSSTRSTGTQYF.

As regards this clone: Different DNA sequences within this sample yield the same CDR3. CDR3 nucleotides: TGTGCCATCAGCGACAGGGGTTATGGCTACACCTTC. Its translation is CAISDRGYGYTF. The V and J genes are TRBV10-3 and TRBJ1-2, with 8 nucleotides matching TRBD1. The CDR3 contains 12 residues. V was clipped by 6 bases and J by 5 bases; unmatched bases: 2. The V gene's germline CDR1 is ENHRY and CDR2 SYGVKD.

This chain connects TRBV3-1 (or the pseudogene TRBV3-2) to TRBJ1-4, with TRBD1 identical over 7 bases. V was clipped by 4 bases and J by 5 bases; unmatched bases: 1. The CDR3 extends over 13 amino acids. Germline CDR1 LGHDT, CDR2 YNNKEL (reference sequence). CDR3 residues: CASSRDRNEKLFF. The CDR3, as DNA: TGTGCCAGCAGCCGGGACAGAAATGAAAAACTGTTTTTT.

The V and J genes are TRBV5-6 and TRBJ1-1; TRBD1 agrees at 7 bases. From germline, CDR1 is SGHDT and CDR2 YYEEEE. This CDR3 region has 15 residues. Trimming at V came to 4 bases and at J to 3 bases, leaving 9 bases not matched to a gene. CDR3 DNA: TGTGCCAGCAGCGCCCCGGGACAGAGACACACTGAAGCTTTCTTT. Translated, it gives CASSAPGQRHTEAFF.

V is TRBV2 and J is TRBJ2-3; D gene ambiguous. Looked up from germline, CDR1 is SNHLY and CDR2 is FYNNEI. CDR3 size: 17 residues. The V and J ends lost 2 bases and 1 base respectively, with 16 bases between them. The CDR3 reads CASSEIHPISGTDTQYF. DNA for the CDR3: TGTGCCAGCAGTGAAATACACCCGATTTCTGGCACAGATACGCAGTATTTT. The full variable domain, in which reference TRBV2 and TRBJ2-3 provide the parts outside the CDR3, is EPEVTQTPSHQVTQMGQEVILRCVPISNHLYFYWYRQILGQKVEFLVSFYNNEISEKSEIFDDQFSVERPDGSNFTLKIRSTKLEDSAMYFCASSEIHPISGTDTQYFGPGTRLTVL.

The V gene is TRBV4-2, the J gene TRBJ2-2; 8 nucleotides line up with TRBD2. Germline CDR1 and CDR2: LGHNA and YNFKEQ. The J segment lost 2 bases and the V segment lost 6 bases, leaving 8 bases of the junction unmatched. The CDR3 spans 16 residues. The CDR3: CASRPNSGANTGELFF. CDR3 coding DNA: TGTGCCAGCAGACCGAATAGCGGGGCCAACACCGGGGAGCTGTTTTTT.